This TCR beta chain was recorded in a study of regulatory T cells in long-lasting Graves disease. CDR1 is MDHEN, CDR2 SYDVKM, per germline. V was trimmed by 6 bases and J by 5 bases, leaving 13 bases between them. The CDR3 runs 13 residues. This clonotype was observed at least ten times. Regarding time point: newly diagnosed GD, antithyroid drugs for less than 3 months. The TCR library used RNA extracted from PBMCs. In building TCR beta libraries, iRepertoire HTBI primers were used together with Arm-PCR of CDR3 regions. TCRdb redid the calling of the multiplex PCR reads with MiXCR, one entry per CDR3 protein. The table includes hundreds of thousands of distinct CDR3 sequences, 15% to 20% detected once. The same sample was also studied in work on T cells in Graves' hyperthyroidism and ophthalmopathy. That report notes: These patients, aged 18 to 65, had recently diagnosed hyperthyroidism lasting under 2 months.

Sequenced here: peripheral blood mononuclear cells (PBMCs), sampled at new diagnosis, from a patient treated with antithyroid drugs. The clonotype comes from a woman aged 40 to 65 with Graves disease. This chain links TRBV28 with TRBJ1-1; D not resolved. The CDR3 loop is CASRSGMPTEAFF. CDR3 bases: TGTGCCAGCAGATCCGGGATGCCGACTGAAGCTTTCTTT.